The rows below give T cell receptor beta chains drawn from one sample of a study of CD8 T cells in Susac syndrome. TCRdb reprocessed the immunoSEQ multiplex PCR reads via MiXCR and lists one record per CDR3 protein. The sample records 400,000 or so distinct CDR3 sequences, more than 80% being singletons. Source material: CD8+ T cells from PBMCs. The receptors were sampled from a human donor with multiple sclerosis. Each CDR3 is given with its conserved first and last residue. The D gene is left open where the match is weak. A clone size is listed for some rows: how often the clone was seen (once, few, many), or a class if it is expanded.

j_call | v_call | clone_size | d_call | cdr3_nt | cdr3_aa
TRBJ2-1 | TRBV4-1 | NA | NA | TGCGCCAGCAGCCAAGTCGTCGGGAGCGGGTATGAGCAGTTCTTC | CASSQVVGSGYEQFF
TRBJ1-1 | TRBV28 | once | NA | TGTGCCAGTCATCATCCCGGGGCGAGCACTGAAGCTTTCTTT | CASHHPGASTEAFF
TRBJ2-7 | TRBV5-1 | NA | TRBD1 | TGCGCCAGCAGCTGGGGGACAGAAGACGAGCAGTACTTC | CASSWGTEDEQYF
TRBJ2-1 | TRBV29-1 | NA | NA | TGCGGCTTTCTTACGATGAGCTCCTACAATGAGCAGTTCTTC | CGFLTMSSYNEQFF
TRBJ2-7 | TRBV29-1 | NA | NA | TGCAGCGTGACTAGTCCTCAGAGCGAGCAGTACTTC | CSVTSPQSEQYF
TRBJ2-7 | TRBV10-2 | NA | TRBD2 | TGCGCCAGCCTGGGGCCCACTAGCGCGAGCTCCTACGAGCAGTACTTC | CASLGPTSASSYEQYF
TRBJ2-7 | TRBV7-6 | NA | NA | TGTGCCAGCCAGGACCCACCACGCTACGAGCAGTACTTC | CASQDPPRYEQYF
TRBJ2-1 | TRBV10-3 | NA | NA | TGTGCCATCTCCCCCAGGATAGGTAAGGACAATGAGCAGTTCTTC | CAISPRIGKDNEQFF
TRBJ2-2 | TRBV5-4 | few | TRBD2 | TGTGCCAGCAGCTTGGGACTAGCGGGAGTAGGAACCGGGGAGCTGTTTTTT | CASSLGLAGVGTGELFF
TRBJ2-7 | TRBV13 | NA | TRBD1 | TGTGCCAGCAGCTCCGGGACAGGCCTTCACTACGAGCAGTACTTC | CASSSGTGLHYEQYF
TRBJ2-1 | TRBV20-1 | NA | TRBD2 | TGCAGTGCTTCCGGGGCCTCGCGGGGGTACAATGAGCAGTTCTTC | CSASGASRGYNEQFF
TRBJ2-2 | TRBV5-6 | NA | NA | TGTGCCAGCAGCGCTCCGGACAGGAGGGCGAACACCGGGGAGCTGTTTTTT | CASSAPDRRANTGELFF
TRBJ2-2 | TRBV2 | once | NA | TGTGCCAGCACCCCGTGGGCTAGTTCCGGGGAGCTGTTTTTT | CASTPWASSGELFF
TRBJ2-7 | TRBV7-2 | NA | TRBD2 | TGTGCCAGCAGCTTAAGCGGGAGGGCCTACGAGCAGTACTTC | CASSLSGRAYEQYF
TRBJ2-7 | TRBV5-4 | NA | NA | TGTGCCACACTTTTCGGGGGCGAGCAGTACTTC | CATLFGGEQYF
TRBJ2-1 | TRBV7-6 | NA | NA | TGTGCCAGCAGCTGGGGGGCCGGCTCCTACAATGAGCAGTTCTTC | CASSWGAGSYNEQFF
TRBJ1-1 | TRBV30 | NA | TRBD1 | TGTGCCTGGAGTGAAGGGGGCAGGGCTGAAGCTTTCTTT | CAWSEGGRAEAFF
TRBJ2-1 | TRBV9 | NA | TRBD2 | TGTGCCAGCGGACTAGCGGGAGAGGGTGAGCAGTTCTTC | CASGLAGEGEQFF
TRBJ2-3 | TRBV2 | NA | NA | TGTGCCAGCAGTGTAAGAGTTACCACAGATACGCAGTATTTT | CASSVRVTTDTQYF
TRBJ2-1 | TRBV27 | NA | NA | TGTGCCAGCAGAAGGAGCTCCTACAATGAGCAGTTCTTC | CASRRSSYNEQFF